This passage covers 20 T cell receptor beta chains from one sample sequenced in a study of blood T cell repertoires in COVID-19. Generated by immunoSEQ multiplex PCR, the TCRdb table keeps only in-frame clones and is missing some. The data show 150,000 to 200,000 clones, approximately 86% seen once. Material for sequencing was peripheral blood. Receptors were obtained from a man younger than 30 with acute or convalescent COVID-19.

V gene TRBV5-1 combines with J gene TRBJ2-5; 11 nucleotides align to TRBD2. Germline assignment: CDR1 SGHRS and CDR2 YFSETQ. V shed 5 bases and J 4 bases; nucleotides not matched to a gene: 4. CDR3 length: 14 residues. The CDR3 sequence: CASRASGGLETQYF. The CDR3 nucleotides are TGCGCCAGCAGGGCTAGCGGGGGGCTAGAGACCCAGTACTTC.

The chain carries TRBV6-5 and TRBJ2-2; no clear D. This CDR3 region has 13 residues. Germline V gene sequence: CDR1 MNHEY, CDR2 SVGAGI. V was shortened by 8 bases and J by 0 bases, with 7 bases between the two germline ends. The CDR3 loop reads CASSLSNTGELFF. CDR3 DNA: TGTGCCAGCTCTCTGTCGAACACCGGGGAGCTGTTTTTT.

CDR3 region: CASSLRGSEQYV. CDR3 bases: TGTGCCAGCAGTTTACGGGGTTCCGAGCAGTACGTC. The chain is built from TRBV28 and TRBJ2-7; D perhaps matches TRBD2 (5 bases). V shed 2 bases and J shed 6 bases, with 8 bases lying between them. The germline V gene encodes CDR1 MDHEN and CDR2 SYDVKM. CDR3 length: 12 residues.

This rearrangement joins TRBV25-1 to TRBJ1-5, with D maybe TRBD1 (5 bases). Germline V gene sequence: CDR1 MGHDK, CDR2 SYGVNS. The V end lost 0 bases, the J end lost 6 bases, and 12 bases lay between the germline ends. The length of the CDR3 is 15 residues. CDR3 sequence: CASSEYFRAGQPQHF. The CDR3 nucleotides are TGTGCCAGCAGTGAATATTTCAGGGCCGGTCAGCCCCAGCATTTT.

This sequence joins TRBV19 and TRBJ1-1; perhaps TRBD1 as D (5 bases). From germline, CDR1 is LNHDA and CDR2 SQIVND (reference sequence). The length of the CDR3 is 14 residues. V was cut by 6 bases and J by 5 bases, with 16 bases left in between. CDR3 in amino acids: CASRTFGARTEAFF. The DNA for the CDR3 is TGTGCCAGTAGAACCTTTGGGGCGCGAACTGAAGCTTTCTTT.

The chain has TRBV27 and TRBJ2-3, with 9 positions matching TRBD2. This CDR3 is 15 amino acids long. Germline CDR1 reads MNHEY; CDR2 reads SMNVEV (reference sequence). The V gene end was trimmed by 6 bases and the J gene end by 2 bases; junction bases not matched to a gene: 6. The CDR3 here is CASRLAGDPTDTQYF. CDR3 coding DNA: TGTGCCAGCAGGTTAGCGGGGGACCCCACAGATACGCAGTATTTT.

The chain carries TRBV24-1 and TRBJ2-2, with 8 bases identical to TRBD1. Trimming removed 2 bases from V and 5 bases from J; junction bases left unmatched: 0. CDR1 is KGHDR and CDR2 is SFDVKD in the germline V gene. CDR3 size: 14 residues. The CDR3 nucleotides read TGTGCCACCAGTGATTGGGACAGGACCGGGGAGCTGTTTTTT. Translation gives CATSDWDRTGELFF.

This CDR3 reads CASSHGTETYEQYF. In nucleotides, the CDR3 is TGTGCCAGCAGCCACGGGACAGAAACCTACGAGCAGTACTTC. J is TRBJ2-7 and V is TRBV5-6, with 7 bases lining up with TRBD1. Germline V lookup: CDR1 SGHDT, CDR2 YYEEEE. The CDR3 loop spans 14 amino acids. Germline trimming cut 4 bases from V and 2 bases from J; bases unmatched to any gene: 6.

V gene TRBV4-1 combines with J gene TRBJ2-2; weak D call: TRBD1 (6 bases). CDR1 MGHRA and CDR2 YSYEKL come from the germline V gene. This CDR3 is 16 amino acids long. The germline V and J ends were trimmed by 4 bases and 3 bases, with 15 bases remaining between them. The CDR3 DNA reads TGCGCCAGCAGCCCCAACATACAGGGTGACACCGGGGAGCTGTTTTTT. As protein: CASSPNIQGDTGELFF.

The rearrangement uses TRBV28 and TRBJ2-1; maybe TRBD2 (5 bases). V gave up 2 bases and J gave up 8 bases, with 16 bases separating them. CDR3 length: 15 residues. CDR1 and CDR2 from the germline V gene are MDHEN and SYDVKM. The CDR3, as DNA: TGTGCCAGCAGTTTACCCAGCGGCCAGTCCGATGAGCAGTTCTTC. Its protein product is CASSLPSGQSDEQFF.

The chain is built from TRBV7-9 and TRBJ2-7, with 7 bases fitting TRBD1. The CDR3 spans 12 residues. V was pared by 5 bases and J by 2 bases, with 0 bases of the junction left unmatched. Germline lookup yields CDR1 SEHNR and CDR2 FQNEAQ (reference sequence). CDR3 bases: TGTGCCAGCAGCAGGGGGCCCTACGAGCAGTACGTC. Amino acid sequence: CASSRGPYEQYV.

Comment on this clone: The junction differs from germline at one of its ends, possibly a read error. This chain links TRBV14 with TRBJ2-5, with 10 bases fitting TRBD2. Germline V lookup: CDR1 SGHDN, CDR2 FVKESK. The CDR3 has 18 residues. Here the CDR3 DNA reads TGTGCCAGCAGCCAATACGCAGCGGGGGGGCCCTTCCAACAGACCCAGTACTTC. Encoded protein: CASSQYAAGGPFQQTQYF.

The gene calls are TRBV5-1 and TRBJ2-6; D remains ambiguous. V was shortened by 4 bases and J by 0 bases, with 5 bases between the two germline ends. The germline gives CDR1 SGHRS, CDR2 YFSETQ. This CDR3 is 14 amino acids long. The CDR3 protein is CASSGDSGANVLTF. The CDR3 region has the DNA TGCGCCAGCAGCGGAGACTCTGGGGCCAACGTCCTGACTTTC.

This clone was seen just once. J is TRBJ2-2 and V is TRBV5-1, with 7 bases fitting TRBD2. The CDR3 has 14 amino acids. V lost 6 bases and J lost 4; bases outside the gene matches: 6. Per the germline V gene, CDR1 is SGHRS and CDR2 is YFSETQ. The CDR3 protein is CASISGETTGELFF. CDR3 DNA sequence: TGCGCCAGCATAAGCGGGGAAACCACCGGGGAGCTGTTTTTT.

The chain uses TRBV5-1 and TRBJ1-3; 7 nucleotides align to TRBD1. V dropped 4 bases and J dropped 0; count of bases not matched to a gene: 7. The CDR3 has 16 amino acids. Germline lookup yields CDR1 SGHRS and CDR2 YFSETQ. Written as DNA, the CDR3 is TGCGCCAGCAGCCGGCAGGGGGGTAGCTCTGGAAACACCATATATTTT. Amino acid sequence: CASSRQGGSSGNTIYF.

The chain employs TRBV2 and TRBJ1-1; perhaps TRBD1 as D (5 bases). CDR1 and CDR2 from the germline V gene are SNHLY and FYNNEI. Between the trimmed V and J ends, which lost 6 bases and 1 base, there was a span of 12 bases. The CDR3 has 14 residues. CDR3 in amino acids: CASRAQEGNTEAFF. In DNA form, the CDR3 reads TGTGCCAGCAGGGCACAGGAGGGGAACACTGAAGCTTTCTTT.

The rearrangement uses TRBV25-1 and TRBJ2-1, with 8 nucleotides matching TRBD2. The ends lost 3 bases at V and 8 bases at J; junction bases unmatched: 9. The CDR3 has 15 residues. Germline values: CDR1 MGHDK, CDR2 SYGVNS. Here the CDR3 DNA reads TGTGCCAGCAGTGACCGAAGGGCCGGGGGGGATGAGCAGTTCTTC. This codes for CASSDRRAGGDEQFF.

The V and J genes are TRBV10-2 and TRBJ2-3, with 7 bases lining up with TRBD1. With 2 bases clipped from V and 1 base from J, the junction kept 6 bases outside the gene matches. There are 16 residues in the CDR3. CDR1 is WSHSY and CDR2 is SAAADI in the germline V gene. For the CDR3, the DNA is TGCGCCAGCAGTGAGGACAGGGTATTGGGCACAGATACGCAGTATTTT. Amino acid sequence: CASSEDRVLGTDTQYF.

The chain combines TRBV28 with TRBJ2-7; D possibly corresponds to TRBD1 (5 bases). Trimming stripped 2 bases from V and 6 bases from J, with 8 bases between. The CDR3 length is 12 residues. Per the germline V gene, CDR1 is MDHEN and CDR2 is SYDVKM. The CDR3 loop is CASSLLQGEQYV. CDR3 nucleotide sequence: TGTGCCAGCAGTTTACTTCAGGGCGAGCAGTACGTC.

This sequence joins TRBV4-2 and TRBJ2-1; D perhaps matches TRBD2 (6 bases). Germline values: CDR1 LGHNA, CDR2 YNFKEQ. V lost 5 bases and J 0 bases, leaving 14 bases between the germline ends. The CDR3 covers 16 residues. In DNA, the CDR3 is TGTGCCAGCAGCTCGTTGGCGGGGAGCTCCTACAATGAGCAGTTCTTC. This translates into CASSSLAGSSYNEQFF.